These T cell receptor beta chains were read from a single sample in a study of blood T cell repertoires in COVID-19. The method was immunoSEQ multiplex PCR; TCRdb's version includes in-frame clones alone and lacks a portion of them. The sample has around 80,000 clones, 70% to 75% seen once. The material sequenced was peripheral blood. These receptors were taken from a man in his fifties with active or convalescent COVID-19. Each CDR3 is given with its conserved first and last residue. The D gene is left open where the match is weak. Clone size is stated in some rows and not others, as once, few, many or a class when expanded.

clone_size,d_call,v_call,j_call,cdr3_aa,cdr3_nt
NA,NA,TRBV12-3/TRBV12-4,TRBJ1-5,CASTLGARPQHF,TGTGCCAGCACCCTGGGTGCTAGGCCCCAGCATTTT
NA,NA,TRBV7-3,TRBJ1-6,CASSLTTDNSPLHF,TGTGCCAGCAGCCTAACGACAGATAATTCACCCCTCCACTTT
NA,NA,TRBV6-5,TRBJ1-2,CASRRRAGDGYTF,TGTGCCAGCCGGCGTAGGGCAGGGGATGGCTACACCTTC
NA,TRBD1,TRBV19,TRBJ1-5,CASSRGTGGLGNQPQHF,TGTGCCAGTAGTAGAGGAACAGGGGGACTTGGCAATCAGCCCCAGCATTTT
NA,TRBD2,TRBV7-3,TRBJ2-3,CASSLSPSGGPDTQYF,TGTGCCAGCAGCTTAAGTCCTAGCGGGGGGCCAGATACGCAGTATTTT
NA,NA,TRBV5-1,TRBJ2-1,CASSRRTEGYNEQFF,TGCGCCAGCAGCAGAAGGACGGAGGGCTACAATGAGCAGTTCTTC
NA,NA,TRBV6-5,TRBJ1-1,CASSWGFEAFF,TGTGCCAGCAGCTGGGGCTTTGAGGCTTTCTTT
NA,NA,TRBV21-1,TRBJ1-4,CASSVPGQGWEKLFF,TGTGCCAGCAGTGTTCCGGGACAGGGGTGGGAAAAACTGTTTTTT
once,NA,TRBV11-2,TRBJ2-7,CASSFPLLRGEQYF,TGTGCCAGCAGCTTCCCCCTCCTCCGAGGGGAGCAGTACTTC
NA,NA,TRBV11-2,TRBJ1-5,CASSLRSQQPQHF,TGTGCCAGCAGCCTTAGGTCACAGCAGCCCCAGCATTTT
NA,NA,TRBV23-1,TRBJ2-2,CAGNTGELFF,TGCGCCGGGAACACAGGGGAGCTGTTTTTT